Listed here are 27 T cell receptor beta chains from one sample, sequenced in a study of T cell responses to AZD1222 COVID-19 vaccine. Profiling relied on immunoSEQ multiplex PCR, and the TCRdb table lists in-frame clones only, not all of them. In the table there are roughly 76,000 clones, more than 70% of which are singletons. This material consisted of peripheral blood, taken on day 0 of AZD1222 vaccination. All receptors come from an adult in good health.

The rearrangement uses TRBV19 and TRBJ2-7, with a tentative D call TRBD2 (6 bases). V lost 2 bases and J 0 bases, leaving 11 bases between the germline ends. Germline V gives CDR1 LNHDA, CDR2 SQIVND (reference sequence). This CDR3 spans 15 amino acids. The CDR3 region has the DNA TGTGCCAGTAGTATACGCCTAGCGAACTCCTACGAGCAGTACTTC. It encodes CASSIRLANSYEQYF.

This clone occurred once. The rearrangement joins TRBV7-3 to TRBJ2-3; D is unclear. V gave up 4 bases and J gave up 5 bases, with 13 bases separating them. Germline loops: CDR1 SGHTA, CDR2 FQGTGA. The CDR3 runs to 14 residues. CDR3 protein: CASSYVGGGDTQYF. CDR3 DNA sequence: TGTGCCAGCAGCTACGTTGGCGGCGGAGATACGCAGTATTTT.

The chain combines TRBV2 with TRBJ1-4; TRBD1 might be the D (5 bases). This CDR3 region has 12 residues. Trimming removed 10 bases at V and 10 bases at J, with 16 bases between. Germline V gene sequence: CDR1 SNHLY, CDR2 FYNNEI. CDR3 residues: CATSTGEGKLFF. Written as DNA, the CDR3 is TGTGCCACATCCACGGGGGAAGGAAAACTGTTTTTT.

The rearrangement joins TRBV6-4 to TRBJ1-2, with 7 positions matching TRBD1. CDR3 length: 10 amino acids. The V gene's germline CDR1 is MRHNA and CDR2 SNTAGT. The V segment lost 2 bases and the J segment 13 bases; nucleotides outside the gene matches: 1. The CDR3 spells CASSDPGGTF. CDR3 nucleotide sequence: TGTGCCAGCAGTGACCCAGGGGGCACCTTC.

V gene TRBV7-2 combines with J gene TRBJ2-1, with D possibly TRBD1 on 7 matching bases. CDR1 SGHTA and CDR2 FQGNSA come from the germline V gene. Trimming took off 1 base at V and 4 bases at J, with 14 bases between the two ends. The CDR3 covers 16 residues. The CDR3 spells CASSLDGGGRYNEQFF. CDR3 sequence (DNA): TGTGCCAGCAGCTTAGATGGAGGGGGCCGGTACAATGAGCAGTTCTTC.

In this sample, this clone turned up many times. This chain connects TRBV19 to TRBJ1-2; D not certain. The CDR3 totals 11 residues. Trimming pared 10 bases from V and 7 bases from J, leaving 13 bases between. Germline CDR1 reads LNHDA; CDR2 reads SQIVND (reference sequence). The CDR3 nucleotides read TGTGCCATTAGACATCCTCTTGGCTACACCTTC. It yields the protein CAIRHPLGYTF.

The chain recombines TRBV7-8 with TRBJ1-6, with 8 bases lining up with TRBD1. The V segment lost 5 bases and the J segment 11 bases; nucleotides outside the gene matches: 8. Germline V gene sequence: CDR1 SGHVS, CDR2 FQNEAQ. The CDR3 has 14 amino acids. CDR3 nucleotide sequence: TGTGCCAGCAGCCAGCGGACAGGGTGGACACCCCTCCACTTT. Translation: CASSQRTGWTPLHF.

The chain links TRBV19 to TRBJ2-2, with D possibly called TRBD1 or TRBD2 (7 bases each). The CDR3 spans 15 residues. Trimming took off 4 bases at V and 7 bases at J, with 16 bases between the two ends. CDR1 LNHDA and CDR2 SQIVND come from the germline V gene (reference sequence). CDR3 region: CASSTGGGVSGELFF. CDR3 nucleotides: TGTGCCAGTAGTACAGGGGGAGGGGTCAGCGGGGAGCTGTTTTTT. The entire variable domain, with the rest obtained from reference TRBV19 and TRBJ2-2, is as follows: DGGITQSPKYLFRKEGQNVTLSCEQNLNHDAMYWYRQDPGQGLRLIYYSQIVNDFQKGDIAEGYSVSREKKESFPLTVTSAQKNPTAFYLCASSTGGGVSGELFFGEGSRLTVL.

The table lists this clone with a few counts. The gene calls are TRBV7-9 and TRBJ1-1; perhaps TRBD1 as D (6 bases). CDR1 is SEHNR, CDR2 FQNEAQ, per germline (reference sequence). The CDR3 spans 15 residues. Trimming cost V 2 bases and J 3 bases, with 13 bases left between them. In DNA, the CDR3 is TGTGCCAGCAGCTTACGCCTAGGACAGCACACTGAAGCTTTCTTT. Translated, it gives CASSLRLGQHTEAFF.

This chain joins TRBV5-5 and TRBJ1-4; D unresolved. Germline loops: CDR1 SGHKS, CDR2 YYEKEE (reference sequence). Trimming pared 4 bases from V and 5 bases from J, leaving 15 bases between. CDR3 size: 15 residues. In DNA form, the CDR3 reads TGTGCCAGCAGCGTTGCCTCAGGCGGGAATGAAAAACTGTTTTTT. Amino acids: CASSVASGGNEKLFF.

This clone was seen just once. The chain combines TRBV11-2 with TRBJ1-6; TRBD1 is a possible D gene (6 bases). V dropped 0 bases and J dropped 9 bases, with 6 bases sitting between them. From germline, CDR1 is SGHAT and CDR2 FQNNGV. This CDR3 is built from 13 residues. The CDR3 bases are TGTGCCAGCAGCTTAGAAGGGGGTTCACCCCTCCACTTT. It translates to CASSLEGGSPLHF.

This clone has only one observation. This sequence joins TRBV18 and TRBJ2-7, with 9 bases matching TRBD2. This CDR3 has 14 amino acids. Germline-derived CDR1 and CDR2 are KGHSH and LQKENI. The V segment lost 6 bases and the J segment 5 bases; nucleotides outside the gene matches: 8. In nucleotides, the CDR3 is TGTGCCAGCTCCCGCGTAGCGGGAGAAAACGAGCAGTACTTC. Translation: CASSRVAGENEQYF.

This sequence joins TRBV4-2 and TRBJ1-1; D gene unclear. CDR1 is LGHNA and CDR2 is YNFKEQ in the germline V gene. Trimming removed 4 bases at V and 1 base at J, with 10 bases between. CDR3 length: 14 amino acids. The CDR3 sequence is CASSPLGKNTEAFF. The DNA for the CDR3 is TGTGCCAGCAGCCCGCTTGGAAAGAACACTGAAGCTTTCTTT.

The V gene is TRBV28, the J gene TRBJ2-6, with D tentatively TRBD1 (6 bases). CDR1 is MDHEN, CDR2 SYDVKM, per germline. V shed 2 bases and J shed 4 bases, with 15 bases lying between them. The CDR3 consists of 17 residues. The CDR3: CASSLQSGAVGANVLTF. The CDR3 region has the DNA TGTGCCAGCAGTTTACAATCAGGGGCGGTCGGGGCCAACGTCCTGACTTTC.

This chain joins TRBV10-3 and TRBJ2-2, with unresolved D. Looked up from germline, CDR1 is ENHRY and CDR2 is SYGVKD. V was pared by 2 bases and J by 1 base, with 8 bases between. The CDR3 spans 15 residues. In DNA, the CDR3 is TGTGCCATCAGTGAGAGATTCTTGAACACCGGGGAGCTGTTTTTT. Its protein product is CAISERFLNTGELFF.

The chain links TRBV19 to TRBJ1-6; 8 bases are a match to TRBD1. The CDR3 is 16 residues long. Germline lookup yields CDR1 LNHDA and CDR2 SQIVND (reference sequence). V gave up 4 bases and J gave up 10 bases; unmatched junction bases: 12. The CDR3 coding sequence is TGTGCCAGTAGTACCTCCGGACAGGGCGGAGACTCACCCCTCCACTTT. Amino acid sequence: CASSTSGQGGDSPLHF.

The V call is TRBV29-1, the J call TRBJ2-7; D might be TRBD2 (5 bases). This CDR3 spans 11 amino acids. Germline-derived CDR1 and CDR2 are SQVTM and ANQGSEA. The CDR3 DNA follows: TGCAGAGGCCCTGAGGGCCACGAGCAGTACTTC. As protein: CRGPEGHEQYF.

V usage is TRBV9 and J usage is TRBJ1-1; D unclear. This CDR3 region has 14 residues. Germline V lookup: CDR1 SGDLS, CDR2 YYNGEE. The ends were cut back, 4 bases at V and 6 bases at J, with 16 bases in the middle. Here the CDR3 DNA reads TGTGCCAGCAGCCCGGAACGGAGGAGCCCTGAAGCTTTCTTT. Its protein product is CASSPERRSPEAFF.

The chain recombines TRBV2 with TRBJ2-7; D is possibly TRBD2 (6 bases). Germline V gene data show CDR1 as SNHLY and CDR2 as FYNNEI. The CDR3 runs to 13 residues. V shed 4 bases and J shed 4 bases, with 11 bases lying between them. The CDR3 here is CASSGEVPYEQYF. The CDR3 DNA is TGTGCCAGCAGTGGGGAGGTCCCGTACGAGCAGTACTTC.

The chain employs TRBV12-2 and TRBJ2-2; the table's D call, TRBD2, was not checked against the DNA. TRBV12-2 is described as a pseudogene. The CDR3 sequence is 16 residues long. Here the CDR3 reads CASRLASSAYTGELFF. As DNA, the CDR3 is TGTGCAAGTCGCTTAGCTTCATCTGCGTACACCGGGGAGCTGTTTTTT.

The chain links TRBV4-1 to TRBJ2-3, with TRBD2 matching over 7 bases. Trimming cost V 3 bases and J 2 bases; bases outside gene matches: 11. CDR3 size: 17 residues. The germline CDR1 and CDR2 sequences are MGHRA and YSYEKL. CDR3 in amino acids: CASSQWKAGRSTDTQYF. The CDR3 DNA is TGCGCCAGCAGCCAGTGGAAAGCGGGGAGGTCCACAGATACGCAGTATTTT.

Only one count was recorded for this clone. The chain couples TRBV5-1 to TRBJ1-6; D may be TRBD1 (6 bases). CDR1 and CDR2 (germline): SGHRS, YFSETQ. CDR3 length equals 15 residues. Trimming shortened V by 4 bases and J by 4 bases, and 12 bases separated the two germline ends. For the CDR3, the DNA is TGCGCCAGCAGCCCCTCCGGACAGTATAATTCACCCCTCCACTTT. Its translation is CASSPSGQYNSPLHF.

This chain uses TRBV10-2 with TRBJ2-7; 10 nucleotides line up with TRBD2. Looked up from germline, CDR1 is WSHSY and CDR2 is SAAADI. V shed 6 bases, J shed 2 bases, and the junction held 7 bases outside the gene matches. This CDR3 is 15 amino acids long. The CDR3 nucleotides read TGCGCCAGCAGCCAGGGACTAGCGCCTCCCTACGAGCAGTACTTC. It codes for CASSQGLAPPYEQYF.

The table lists this clone with a few counts. This chain joins TRBV6-1 and TRBJ1-2; TRBD1 agrees at 9 bases. Germline V gives CDR1 MNHNS, CDR2 SASEGT. J gave up 6 bases and V 5 bases, and 7 bases lay outside the gene matches. There are 14 residues in the CDR3. CDR3: CASSLSRQGDGYTF. The CDR3 DNA sequence: TGTGCCAGCAGTCTCTCCCGACAGGGGGATGGCTACACCTTC.

The chain employs TRBV5-1 and TRBJ1-1; 9 nucleotides match TRBD1. After removal of 7 bases from V and 6 bases from J, the junction contained 10 bases not matched to a gene. The CDR3 length is 14 residues. Germline lookup yields CDR1 SGHRS and CDR2 YFSETQ. CDR3 sequence reads: CASGPGQGFSEAFF. CDR3 DNA sequence: TGCGCCAGCGGGCCGGGACAGGGATTCTCTGAAGCTTTCTTT.

The V and J genes are TRBV7-6 and TRBJ2-2, with D hard to call. Germline CDR1 and CDR2: SGHVS and FNYEAQ. The CDR3 has 13 residues. Trimming pared 2 bases from V and 4 bases from J, leaving 5 bases between. As DNA, the CDR3 is TGTGCCAGCAGCTTAACTGGCACCGGGGAGCTGTTTTTT. This codes for CASSLTGTGELFF. Combining the CDR3 with reference TRBV7-6 and TRBJ2-2 gives the whole variable domain GAGVSQSPRYKVTKRGQDVALRCDPISGHVSLYWYRQALGQGPEFLTYFNYEAQQDKSGLPNDRFSAERPEGSISTLTIQRTEQRDSAMYRCASSLTGTGELFFGEGSRLTVL.

V and J are TRBV5-5 and TRBJ1-4; unclear D gene. V lost 3 bases, J lost 0 bases, and 9 bases lay in between. The CDR3 sequence is 15 residues long. Germline-derived CDR1 and CDR2 are SGHKS and YYEKEE (reference sequence). CDR3 sequence: CASSSPGTTNEKLFF. CDR3 bases: TGTGCCAGCAGCTCACCGGGAACAACTAATGAAAAACTGTTTTTT.